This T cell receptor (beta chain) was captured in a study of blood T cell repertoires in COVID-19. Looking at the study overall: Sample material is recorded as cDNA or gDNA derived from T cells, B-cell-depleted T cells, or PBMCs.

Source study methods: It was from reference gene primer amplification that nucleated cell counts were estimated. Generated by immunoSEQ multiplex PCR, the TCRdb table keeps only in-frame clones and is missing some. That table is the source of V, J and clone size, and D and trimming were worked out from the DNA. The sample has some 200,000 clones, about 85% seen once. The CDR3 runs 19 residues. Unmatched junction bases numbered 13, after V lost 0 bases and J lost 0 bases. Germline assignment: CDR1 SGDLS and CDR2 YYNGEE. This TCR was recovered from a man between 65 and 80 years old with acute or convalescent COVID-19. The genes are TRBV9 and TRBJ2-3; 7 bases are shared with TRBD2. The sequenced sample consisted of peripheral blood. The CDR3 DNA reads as TGTGCCAGCAGCGTAGGGGGACGTGTACTAGCGCCGAGCACAGATACGCAGTATTTT. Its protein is CASSVGGRVLAPSTDTQYF.